This T cell receptor beta chain was found in a study of blood T cell repertoires in COVID-19. The CDR3 consists of 13 residues. The germline CDR1 and CDR2 sequences are SNHLY and FYNNEI. The germline V and J ends were trimmed by 3 bases and 4 bases, with 9 bases remaining between them. The data were produced by immunoSEQ multiplex PCR, yet TCRdb's version contains in-frame clones alone and is incomplete. The top ten hold 5.5% to 9% of the sample, which has some 250,000 clones, around 84% seen once. The V gene is TRBV2, the J gene TRBJ1-2; D perhaps matches TRBD1 (6 bases). The source material was peripheral blood. The TCR originated in a woman in her seventies with active or convalescent COVID-19. CDR3 bases: TGTGCCAGCAGTGAGGACAGCGGCTATGGCTACACCTTC. This sequence encodes CASSEDSGYGYTF.